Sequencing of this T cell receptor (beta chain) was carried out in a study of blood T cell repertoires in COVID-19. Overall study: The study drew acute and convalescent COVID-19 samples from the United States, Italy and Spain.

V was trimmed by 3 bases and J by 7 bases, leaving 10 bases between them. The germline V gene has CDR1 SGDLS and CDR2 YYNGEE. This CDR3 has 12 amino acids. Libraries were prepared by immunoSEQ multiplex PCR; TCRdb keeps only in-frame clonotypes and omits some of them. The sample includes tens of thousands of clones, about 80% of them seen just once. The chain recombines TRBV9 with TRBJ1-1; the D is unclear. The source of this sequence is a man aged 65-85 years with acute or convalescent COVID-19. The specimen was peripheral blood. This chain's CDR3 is CASSAEGNEAFF. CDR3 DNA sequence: TGTGCCAGCAGCGCAGAGGGCAATGAAGCTTTCTTT.